This is a list of T cell receptor beta chains from one sample in a study of PD-L1 blockade in urothelial cancer. The method was immunoSEQ multiplex PCR; TCRdb's version includes in-frame clones alone and lacks a portion of them. The sample lists some 2,000 clones; around 37% were seen once. The specimen comprised tumor tissue, sampled before atezolizumab (anti-PD-L1) treatment. These receptors originate from a man aged 45-65 years with urothelial cancer. Each CDR3 is given with its conserved first and last residue. A D gene is named only where the DNA matches it firmly. Not every row has a clone size; where given, it reads once, few, many or a size class.

d_call j_call v_call clone_size cdr3_nt cdr3_aa
TRBD1 TRBJ2-3 TRBV9 few TGTGCCAGCAGCGCGACAGGGGTTATCACAGATACGCAGTATTTT CASSATGVITDTQYF
TRBD1 TRBJ1-6 TRBV6-8 few TGTGCCAGCAAACCCGGGACAGTGATCTATAATTCACCCCTCCACTTT CASKPGTVIYNSPLHF
. TRBJ1-2 TRBV19 . TGTGCCAGTATGGACGAGGGACCGCGTCGGGGCTATGGCTACACCTTC CASMDEGPRRGYGYTF
TRBD2 TRBJ2-1 TRBV7-7 few TGTGCCAGCAGCTTGGTACTAGCGGTATTGAAAACGGACTACAATGAGCAGTTCTTC CASSLVLAVLKTDYNEQFF
. TRBJ2-2 TRBV30 . TGTGCCGGCCCAAGCGCAAGTTCGAACACCGGGGAGCTGTTTTTT CAGPSASSNTGELFF
. TRBJ1-2 TRBV28 . TGTGCCAGCACCCCCCAGGGAGCTAACTATGGCTACACCTTC CASTPQGANYGYTF
. TRBJ1-2 TRBV19 . TGTGCCAGTAGTTACGACACTAACTATGGCTACACCTTC CASSYDTNYGYTF
TRBD2 TRBJ2-5 TRBV12-5 few TGTGCCAGCCAGCGGGGTCAAGAGACCCAGTACTTC CASQRGQETQYF
TRBD1 TRBJ1-1 TRBV6-8 . TGTGCCAGCAACAGGGGGCGGGGGATGAACACTGAAGCTTTCTTT CASNRGRGMNTEAFF
. TRBJ1-5 TRBV4-1 . TGCGCCAGCAGCCCGTATGGGACGGACTATAGCAATCAGCCCCAGCATTTT CASSPYGTDYSNQPQHF
. TRBJ1-6 TRBV7-1 few TGTGCCAGCAGGATAGCGGGGAATTCACCCCTCCACTTT CASRIAGNSPLHF
. TRBJ2-1 TRBV4-1 . TGCGCCAGCAGCCTATTTTGGGAATCCCAGGACAATGAGCAGTTCTTC CASSLFWESQDNEQFF
. TRBJ1-6 TRBV9 few TGTGCCAGCAGCGTAGGAGGAATAAGGGATTCACCCCTCCACTTT CASSVGGIRDSPLHF
. TRBJ1-1 TRBV28 few TGTGCCAGCAGTTCCCCGGATAGCCGTGGCACTGAAGCTTTCTTT CASSSPDSRGTEAFF
. TRBJ2-7 TRBV6-8 . TGTGCCAGCAGTACCACTCAGGTAGAGCAGTACTTC CASSTTQVEQYF
. TRBJ1-2 TRBV29-1 . TGCAGCGCAAAGCAGGGGACCCCCTATGGCTACACCTTC CSAKQGTPYGYTF
. TRBJ2-7 TRBV19 . TGTGCCAGTAGTGCCACAGGGCAACGGGAGCAGTACTTC CASSATGQREQYF
. TRBJ2-7 TRBV14 . TGTGCCAGCAGTCAGGGGTTGAGGGACGAGCAGTACTTC CASSQGLRDEQYF
. TRBJ2-3 TRBV9 . TGTGCCAGCAGCGTAGCTGGGGCTAGCACAGATACGCAGTATTTT CASSVAGASTDTQYF
. TRBJ1-1 TRBV28 large TGTGCCAGCAGTACAGCTCCACGCGAAGCTTTCTTT CASSTAPREAFF
TRBD1 TRBJ2-7 TRBV19 . TGTGCCAGTAGTTCGGGGACAGGAGGCTTGCTCAACGAGCAGTACTTC CASSSGTGGLLNEQYF
. TRBJ2-1 TRBV30 few TGTGCCTGGAAAGACTACGCGCACAATGAGCAGTTCTTC CAWKDYAHNEQFF
TRBD1 TRBJ1-1 TRBV11-3 . TGTGCCAGCAGCTTTAGAAACAGGGGTGACACTGAAGCTTTCTTT CASSFRNRGDTEAFF
. TRBJ2-1 TRBV30 . TGTGCCTGGAGTCCATCAGGAACCTACAATGAGCAGTTCTTC CAWSPSGTYNEQFF
. TRBJ2-5 TRBV6-8 few TGTGCCAGCAGCGGGTCACAAGAGACCCAGTACTTC CASSGSQETQYF
TRBD2 TRBJ2-1 TRBV11-3 . TGTGCCAGCAGCTTATCCGGGACTAGGAGTCTGGATGAGCAGTTCTTC CASSLSGTRSLDEQFF
TRBD2 TRBJ2-1 TRBV11-3 few TGTGCCAGCAGCTTAAGTGGCGGGAGATATGAGCAGTTCTTC CASSLSGGRYEQFF
. TRBJ2-2 TRBV27 few TGTGCCAGCAGTTTATCCTATTTCGGGGACACCGGGGAGCTGTTTTTT CASSLSYFGDTGELFF
. TRBJ1-4 TRBV28 . TGTGCCAGCAGCCAAACAGGGCCAACTAATGAAAAACTGTTTTTT CASSQTGPTNEKLFF
TRBD2 TRBJ2-7 TRBV6-8 . TGTGCCATCAGGGGGACTAGCGGAAACTCCTACGAGCAGTACTTC CAIRGTSGNSYEQYF
TRBD2 TRBJ2-7 TRBV10-3 medium-sized TGTGCCAGCGAGGCGGGGGGAGGCTCCTACGAGCAGTACTTC CASEAGGGSYEQYF
. TRBJ1-1 TRBV18 . TGTGCCAGCTCACCACGCCAGGCGGACGCGATGCGGACTGAAGCTTTCTTT CASSPRQADAMRTEAFF
TRBD1 TRBJ1-5 TRBV28 few TGTGCCAGCAGTCAGCAGGGGGCCCGCAATCAGCCCCAGCATTTT CASSQQGARNQPQHF
. TRBJ1-1 TRBV11-3 . TGTGCCAGCAGCGCCGGACTGGGGGGGACTGAAGCTTTCTTT CASSAGLGGTEAFF
. TRBJ1-2 TRBV6-8 few TGTGCCAGCACCCCGGTGTTGGGATATGGCTACACCTTC CASTPVLGYGYTF
TRBD2 TRBJ2-7 TRBV6-7 . TGTGCCAGCAGTGTCCCTAGCGGGAGGCCGGACTTCGAGCAGTACTTC CASSVPSGRPDFEQYF
TRBD2 TRBJ2-3 TRBV14 . TGTGCCAGCAGCCAAGTGGGGTTGGTAGCGGGAAGAACAGATACGCAGTATTTT CASSQVGLVAGRTDTQYF
TRBD2 TRBJ2-7 TRBV16 . TGTGCCAGCAGTGACGGGACTAGCCGTACCTACGAGCAGTACTTC CASSDGTSRTYEQYF
TRBD2 TRBJ2-2 TRBV11-3 few TGTGCCAGCAGCTTAGGGGCTAGCGGGGGCGGGGAGCTGTTTTTT CASSLGASGGGELFF
. TRBJ1-6 TRBV30 few TGTGCCTGGACTATTTCCGGACAGTCAAGCTCACCCCTCCACTTT CAWTISGQSSSPLHF
. TRBJ2-2 TRBV28 . TGTGCCAGCAGGGAAAGACCTCGGGCCGGGGAGCTGTTTTTT CASRERPRAGELFF
. TRBJ1-1 TRBV28 . TGTGCCAGCAGCACCGGCCGATTGCCAGGGGACACTGAAGCTTTCTTT CASSTGRLPGDTEAFF
. TRBJ1-5 TRBV22-1 few TGTGCCAGCAGTTACGATCGGATAGGGACGCAGCCCCAGCATTTT CASSYDRIGTQPQHF
. TRBJ1-1 TRBV23-1 few TGCGCCAGCAGTCAATCCATCCCGAACACTGAAGCTTTCTTT CASSQSIPNTEAFF
TRBD1 TRBJ1-3 TRBV11-3 medium-sized TGTGCCAGCAGCCGACAGGGGGGCTCTGGAAACACCATATATTTT CASSRQGGSGNTIYF
TRBD2 TRBJ2-7 TRBV19 . TGTGCCAGTAGTATTCGTCTGGGTAGCGGGGCTCTCTACGAGCAGTACTTC CASSIRLGSGALYEQYF
TRBD1 TRBJ2-1 TRBV9 few TGTGCCAGCAGCGCCCGGGACAGGAGATACAATGAGCAGTTCTTC CASSARDRRYNEQFF
TRBD1 TRBJ1-2 TRBV6-8 . TGTGCCAGCAGTTATAAGACAGGGGGGAACTATGGCTACACCTTC CASSYKTGGNYGYTF
TRBD1 TRBJ2-3 TRBV15 . TGTGCCACCAGCAGAGGGGGGACAGGTAACACAGATACGCAGTATTTT CATSRGGTGNTDTQYF
. TRBJ2-5 TRBV28 few TGTGCCAGCAGATCGCCTTTCTCGAAAGAGACCCAGTACTTC CASRSPFSKETQYF